This T cell receptor beta chain was sequenced in a study of CD4 and CD8 cells across lung adenocarcinoma regions. TCRdb analysed the PCR reads with MiXCR anew, one entry per CDR3 protein. The data hold 16,000 or so distinct CDR3 sequences, with 55% observed a single time. The patients had localized lung adenocarcinoma, a non-small cell subtype. Germline V gives CDR1 MNHNS, CDR2 SASEGT. There are 16 residues in the CDR3. This clonotype came up many times. Mismatch with germline at one junction end may stem from a read error. The clonotype originates from a female donor with lung adenocarcinoma. The CD4 and CD8 labels of this study may be unreliable. The sample was CD8+ T cells from the center of a lung tumor. The chain joins TRBV6-1 to TRBJ1-4, with D possibly matching TRBD1 (5 bases). CDR3 loop: CASTHRGTPVSEELFF. Here the CDR3 DNA reads TGTGCCAGCACCCACCGCGGGACCCCCGTCTCTGAAGAACTGTTTTTT.